The present T cell receptor (beta chain) was sequenced within a study of T cell responses to AZD1222 COVID-19 vaccine. Here immunoSEQ multiplex PCR was the method, and the copy in TCRdb shows in-frame clones only, minus some. The sample holds about 130,000 clones, 88% seen once. Germline lookup yields CDR1 LGHNA and CDR2 YSLEER. The length of the CDR3 is 18 residues. V was clipped by 0 bases and J by 2 bases; unmatched bases: 10. Notes on the study in general: White British people made up most donors, females outnumbered males, and clonal diversity was possibly underestimated.

As for this clone: The antigen is unknown.

Material: peripheral blood, obtained on day 0 of AZD1222 vaccination. The origin of this receptor is an adult in good health. V is TRBV4-3 and J is TRBJ2-4; 7 positions agree with TRBD1. The CDR3 reads CASSQDPPGQPPKNIQYF. CDR3 nucleotide sequence: TGCGCCAGCAGCCAAGATCCCCCGGGACAGCCCCCCAAAAACATTCAGTACTTC.